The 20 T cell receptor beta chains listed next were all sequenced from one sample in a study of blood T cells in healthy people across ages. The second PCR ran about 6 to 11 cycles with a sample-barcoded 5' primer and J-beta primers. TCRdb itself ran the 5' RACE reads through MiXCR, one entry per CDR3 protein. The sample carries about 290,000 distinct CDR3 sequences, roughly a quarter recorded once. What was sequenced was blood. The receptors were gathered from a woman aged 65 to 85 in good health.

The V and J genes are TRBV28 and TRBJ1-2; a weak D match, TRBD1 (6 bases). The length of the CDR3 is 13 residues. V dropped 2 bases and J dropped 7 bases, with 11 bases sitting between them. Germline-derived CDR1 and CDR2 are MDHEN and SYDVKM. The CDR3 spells CASSLQGFRGYTF. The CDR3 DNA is TGTGCCAGCAGTTTACAGGGGTTCCGTGGCTACACCTTC.

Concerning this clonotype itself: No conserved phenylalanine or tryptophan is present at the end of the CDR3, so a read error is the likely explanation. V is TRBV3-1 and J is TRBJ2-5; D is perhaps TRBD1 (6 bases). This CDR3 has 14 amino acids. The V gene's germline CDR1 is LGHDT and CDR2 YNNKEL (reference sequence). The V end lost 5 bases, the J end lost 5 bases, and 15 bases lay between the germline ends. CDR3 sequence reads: CASSKRQVSETQYL. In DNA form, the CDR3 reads TGTGCCAGCAGCAAACGACAGGTTTCGGAGACCCAGTACCTC.

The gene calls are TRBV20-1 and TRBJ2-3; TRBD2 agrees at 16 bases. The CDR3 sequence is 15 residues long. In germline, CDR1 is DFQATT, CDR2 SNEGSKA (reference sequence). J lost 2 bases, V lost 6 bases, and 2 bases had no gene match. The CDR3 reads CSAGLAGGTTDTQYF. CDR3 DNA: TGCAGTGCGGGACTAGCGGGAGGGACCACAGATACGCAGTATTTT.

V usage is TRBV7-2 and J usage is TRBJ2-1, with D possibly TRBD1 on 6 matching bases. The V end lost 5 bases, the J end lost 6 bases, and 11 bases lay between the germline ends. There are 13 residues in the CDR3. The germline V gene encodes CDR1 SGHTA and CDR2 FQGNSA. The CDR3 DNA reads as TGTGCCAGCAGCCGAACAGGGTTCAATGAGCAGTTCTTC. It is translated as CASSRTGFNEQFF.

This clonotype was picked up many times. The CDR3, as DNA: TGTGCCAGCAGCTTTTACAGGGCCGGGAACACAGATACGCAGTATTTT. Translating it yields CASSFYRAGNTDTQYF. This rearrangement joins TRBV5-4 to TRBJ2-3; D perhaps matches TRBD1 (6 bases). Deletions cut 2 bases from V and 2 bases from J, with 15 bases between. This CDR3 has 16 residues. The germline V gene encodes CDR1 SGHNT and CDR2 YYREEE (reference sequence).

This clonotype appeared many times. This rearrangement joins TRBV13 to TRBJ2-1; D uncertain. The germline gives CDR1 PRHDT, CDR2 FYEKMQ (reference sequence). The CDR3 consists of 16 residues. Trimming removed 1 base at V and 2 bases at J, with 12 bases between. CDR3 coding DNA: TGTGCCAGCAGCTTAGTAGACGGCGCCCCCTACAATGAGCAGTTCTTC. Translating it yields CASSLVDGAPYNEQFF.

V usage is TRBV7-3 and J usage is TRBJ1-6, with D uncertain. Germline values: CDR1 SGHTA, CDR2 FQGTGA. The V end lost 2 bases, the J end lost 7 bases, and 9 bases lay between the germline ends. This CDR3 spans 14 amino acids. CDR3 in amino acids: CASSLLGENSPLHF. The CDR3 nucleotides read TGTGCCAGCAGCTTACTTGGGGAGAATTCACCCCTCCACTTT.

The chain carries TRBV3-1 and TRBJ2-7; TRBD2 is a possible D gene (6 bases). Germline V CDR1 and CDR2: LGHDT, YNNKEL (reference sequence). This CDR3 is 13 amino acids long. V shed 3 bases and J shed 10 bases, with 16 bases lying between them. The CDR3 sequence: CASSQTKLGTQYF. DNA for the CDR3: TGTGCCAGCAGCCAGACTAAGCTTGGGACTCAGTACTTC.

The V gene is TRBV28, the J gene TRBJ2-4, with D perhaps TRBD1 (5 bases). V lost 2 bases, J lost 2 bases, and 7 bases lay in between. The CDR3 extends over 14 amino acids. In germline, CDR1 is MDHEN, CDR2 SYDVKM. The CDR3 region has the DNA TGTGCCAGCAGTTTACGACAGACCAAAAACATTCAGTACTTC. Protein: CASSLRQTKNIQYF.

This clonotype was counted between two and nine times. In DNA form, the CDR3 reads TGTGCCAGCACCTCGGGGGAGACCCAGTACTTC. This encodes CASTSGETQYF. The V gene is TRBV27, the J gene TRBJ2-5; the D gene is possibly TRBD2 (5 bases). The V end was cut by 7 bases, the J end by 5 bases, with 8 bases between. Germline CDR1 is MNHEY and CDR2 is SMNVEV (reference sequence). The CDR3 covers 11 residues.

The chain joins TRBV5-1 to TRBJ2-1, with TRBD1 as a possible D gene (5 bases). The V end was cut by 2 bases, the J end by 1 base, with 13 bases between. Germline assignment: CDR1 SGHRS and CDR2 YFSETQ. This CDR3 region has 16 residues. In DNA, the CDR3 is TGCGCCAGCAGCTTTAGGGGTCCCGATTCCTACAATGAGCAGTTCTTC. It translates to CASSFRGPDSYNEQFF.

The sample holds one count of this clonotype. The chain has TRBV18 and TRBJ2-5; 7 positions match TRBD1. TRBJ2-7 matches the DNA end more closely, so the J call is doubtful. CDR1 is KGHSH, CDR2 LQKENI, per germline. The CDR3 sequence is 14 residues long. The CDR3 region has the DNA TGTGCCAGCTCACCCCCGGGACAGCCCTACGAGCAGTACTTC. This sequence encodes CASSPPGQPYEQYF.

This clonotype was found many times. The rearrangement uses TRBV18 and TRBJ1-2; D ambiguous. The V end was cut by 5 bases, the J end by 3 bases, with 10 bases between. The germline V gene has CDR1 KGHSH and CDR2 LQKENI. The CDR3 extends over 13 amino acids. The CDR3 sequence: CASSFPADYGYTF. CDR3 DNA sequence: TGTGCCAGCTCATTCCCGGCAGACTATGGCTACACCTTC.

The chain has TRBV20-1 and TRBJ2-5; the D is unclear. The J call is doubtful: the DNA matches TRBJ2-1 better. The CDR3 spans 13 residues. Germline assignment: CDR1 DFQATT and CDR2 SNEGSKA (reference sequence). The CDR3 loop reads CSARDRLLNEQFF. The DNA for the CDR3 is TGCAGTGCTAGAGATCGTCTGTTGAATGAGCAGTTCTTC.

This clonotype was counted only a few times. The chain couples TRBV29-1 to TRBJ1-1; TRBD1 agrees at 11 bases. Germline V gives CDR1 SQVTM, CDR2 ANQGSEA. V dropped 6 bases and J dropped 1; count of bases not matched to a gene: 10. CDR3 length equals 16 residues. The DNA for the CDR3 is TGCAGCGTACACGGACAGGGGGCATCATGGAACACTGAAGCTTTCTTT. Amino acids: CSVHGQGASWNTEAFF.

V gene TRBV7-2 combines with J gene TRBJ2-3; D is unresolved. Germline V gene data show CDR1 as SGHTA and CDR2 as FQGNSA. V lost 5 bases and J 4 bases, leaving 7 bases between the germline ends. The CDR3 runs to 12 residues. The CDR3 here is CASSLTSDTQYF. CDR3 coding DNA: TGTGCCAGCAGCCTAACGTCAGATACGCAGTATTTT.

CDR3 sequence (DNA): TGCGCCAGCAGCCGAGATCCCTTGGACTCCCGAATCGGGGAGCTGTTTTTT. Encoded protein: CASSRDPLDSRIGELFF. V is TRBV4-3 and J is TRBJ2-2, with a weak D call TRBD2 (5 bases). CDR1 is LGHNA, CDR2 YSLEER, per germline. This CDR3 contains 17 residues. Trimming took 4 bases from V and 7 from J, leaving 22 bases between them.

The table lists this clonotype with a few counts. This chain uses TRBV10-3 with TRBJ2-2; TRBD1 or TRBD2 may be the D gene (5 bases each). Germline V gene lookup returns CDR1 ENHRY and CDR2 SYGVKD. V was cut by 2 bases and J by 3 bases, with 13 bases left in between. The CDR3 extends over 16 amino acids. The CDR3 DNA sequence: TGTGCCATCAGTGAGGGGACGGAAGTAGACACCGGGGAGCTGTTTTTT. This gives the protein CAISEGTEVDTGELFF.

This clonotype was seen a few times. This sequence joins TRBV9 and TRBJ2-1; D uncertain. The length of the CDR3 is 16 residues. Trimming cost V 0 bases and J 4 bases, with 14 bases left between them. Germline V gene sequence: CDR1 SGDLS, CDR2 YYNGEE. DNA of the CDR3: TGTGCCAGCAGCGTAGAGGTGATGATAGGGTACAATGAGCAGTTCTTC. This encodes CASSVEVMIGYNEQFF.

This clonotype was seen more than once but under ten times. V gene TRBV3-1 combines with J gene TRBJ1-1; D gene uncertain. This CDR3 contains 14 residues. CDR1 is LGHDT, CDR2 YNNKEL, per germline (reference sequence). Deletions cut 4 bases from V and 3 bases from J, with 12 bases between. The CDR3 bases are TGTGCCAGCAGCCGCGGTCGGATGGACACTGAAGCTTTCTTT. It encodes CASSRGRMDTEAFF.